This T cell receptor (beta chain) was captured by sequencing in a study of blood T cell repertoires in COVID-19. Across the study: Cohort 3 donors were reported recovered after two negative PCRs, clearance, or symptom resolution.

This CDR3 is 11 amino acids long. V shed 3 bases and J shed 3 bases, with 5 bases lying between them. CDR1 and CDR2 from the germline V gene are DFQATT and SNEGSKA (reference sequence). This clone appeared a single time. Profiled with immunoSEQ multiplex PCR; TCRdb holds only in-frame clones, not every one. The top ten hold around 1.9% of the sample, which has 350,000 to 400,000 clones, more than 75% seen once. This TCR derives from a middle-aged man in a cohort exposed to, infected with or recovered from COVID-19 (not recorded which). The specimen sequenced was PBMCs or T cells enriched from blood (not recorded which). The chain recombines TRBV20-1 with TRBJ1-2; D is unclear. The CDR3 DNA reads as TGCAGTGCTAGTCCCTACTATGGCTACACCTTC. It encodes CSASPYYGYTF.